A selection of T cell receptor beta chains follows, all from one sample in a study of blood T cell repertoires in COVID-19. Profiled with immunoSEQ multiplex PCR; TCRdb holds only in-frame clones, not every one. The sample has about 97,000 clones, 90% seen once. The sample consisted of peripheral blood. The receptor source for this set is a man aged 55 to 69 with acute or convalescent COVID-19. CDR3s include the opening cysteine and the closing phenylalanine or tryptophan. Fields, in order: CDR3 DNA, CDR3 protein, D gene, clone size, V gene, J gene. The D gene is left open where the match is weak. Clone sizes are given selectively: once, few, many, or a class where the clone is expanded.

TGTGCCAGCAGTGAACAGGGAACTGGAAACACCATATATTTT	CASSEQGTGNTIYF	.	.	TRBV25-1	TRBJ1-3
TGTGCCAGCACCCCCACCGCCAGGGATACGCAGTATTTT	CASTPTARDTQYF	.	few	TRBV6-5	TRBJ2-3
TGTGCCATCGGGGAGGTGGGGGGAGTGGATGAGCAGTTCTTC	CAIGEVGGVDEQFF	.	.	TRBV10-3	TRBJ2-1
TGTGCCAGCAGCTTAGTACAGGGGGTCACTGAAGCTTTCTTT	CASSLVQGVTEAFF	TRBD1	once	TRBV11-2	TRBJ1-1
TGCGCCAGCAGCTTGCTTGAGGGAAACTCTGGAAACACCATATATTTT	CASSLLEGNSGNTIYF	.	.	TRBV5-1	TRBJ1-3
TGTGCCAGCTCACGGACAGAGGTGGCCTACGAGCAGTACTTC	CASSRTEVAYEQYF	.	.	TRBV18	TRBJ2-7
TGTGCCAGCAGTTCTCCGGGATCCGCTGAAGCTTTCTTT	CASSSPGSAEAFF	.	.	TRBV6-5	TRBJ1-1
TGTGCCAGCAGTGAATCTGCAAGTAGGGACGCCAGGGGTGGAAGACTGTTTTTT	CASSESASRDARGGRLFF	.	.	TRBV6-1	TRBJ1-4
TGCGCCAGCAGGGGGACAGGGAGAATAGATGAAGCTTTCTTT	CASRGTGRIDEAFF	TRBD1	.	TRBV10-2	TRBJ1-1
TGTGCCAGCAGCCCACACGGGGGGGCTGGGAGCGGTGGCTACACCTTC	CASSPHGGAGSGGYTF	.	few	TRBV7-9	TRBJ1-2
TGTGCCAGCAGCTTGCCCCTCGGGGGGAACACTGAAGCTTTCTTT	CASSLPLGGNTEAFF	.	few	TRBV7-9	TRBJ1-1
TGCAGCGTTGAAGTGGAGGGGGCTTGGGGCTACACCTTC	CSVEVEGAWGYTF	TRBD1	once	TRBV29-1	TRBJ1-2
TGCGCCAGCAGCTTGGACCCGACTCGGGACACTGAAGCTTTCTTT	CASSLDPTRDTEAFF	.	.	TRBV5-1	TRBJ1-1